A selection of T cell receptor beta chains follows, all from one sample in a study of shared T cell receptors in the human thymus. Assay used: immunoSEQ multiplex PCR; TCRdb lists only in-frame clones, some missing. The sample consists of 55,000 to 75,000 clones, about 95% of them appearing once. The sequenced sample was thymocytes. These receptor sequences come from a human donor. CDR3s include the opening cysteine and the closing phenylalanine or tryptophan. The D gene is left open where the match is weak. Clone size, where shown, is once, few, many, or a class for clones that have expanded.

TGTGCCAGCGGAAACACCGGGGAGCTGTTTTTT,CASGNTGELFF,.,TRBJ2-2,TRBV6-4,.
TGTGCCAGCTCACCACGATTTGATGGCTCGGACAGGGTCTACGAGCAGTACTTC,CASSPRFDGSDRVYEQYF,TRBD1,TRBJ2-7,TRBV18,once
TGTGCCAGCAGCTTAGATTCAAGGGGTGAGGGGGAAGCCTTC,CASSLDSRGEGEAF,.,TRBJ2-7,TRBV7-2,.
TGCGCCAGCAGCCAAGACTCACAGGGGCGTCTCTCCTACGAGCAGTACTTC,CASSQDSQGRLSYEQYF,TRBD1,TRBJ2-7,TRBV4-3,.
TGTGCCAGCGTTAGTAACACTGAAGCTTTCTTT,CASVSNTEAFF,.,TRBJ1-1,TRBV7-2,.
TGTGCCAGCTCACCAAAGCGGGGGGGCCAAGAGACCCAGTACTTC,CASSPKRGGQETQYF,TRBD2,TRBJ2-5,TRBV18,few
TGTGCCAGTAGTATGAGGCAGAATAATAGCAATCAGCCCCAGCATTTT,CASSMRQNNSNQPQHF,.,TRBJ1-5,TRBV19,.
TGTGCCAGCAGCTTGGGACTAGCCCATGGCGTCAAGGCCTACGAGCAGTACTTC,CASSLGLAHGVKAYEQYF,TRBD2,TRBJ2-7,TRBV7-6,.
TGTGCCAGCAGTGCGACTAGTGGGTTGGAGACCCAGTACTTC,CASSATSGLETQYF,.,TRBJ2-5,TRBV6-5,.
TGCGCCAGCAGCCAAGATCAGGGACTGATGGCCTACGAGCAGTACTTC,CASSQDQGLMAYEQYF,.,TRBJ2-7,TRBV4-1,.
TGTGCCAGTAACCCGGGGGGGCCGCAAGAGACCCAGTACTTC,CASNPGGPQETQYF,TRBD2,TRBJ2-5,TRBV19,.
TGTGCCGGTGGAGGTAGCAATCAGCCCCAGCATTTT,CAGGGSNQPQHF,.,TRBJ1-5,TRBV21-1,.
TGTGCCAGCAGTGGGTGGATGGGGCTGGGAAATAATTCACCCCTCCACTTT,CASSGWMGLGNNSPLHF,.,TRBJ1-6,TRBV2,.
TGTGCCAGCAACCCACCTCCCGGGCCGATCTACGAGCAGTACTTC,CASNPPPGPIYEQYF,.,TRBJ2-7,TRBV2,.
TGTGCCAGCAGTCCAAAAGGGGTCAGCTGGGTGAACACTGAAGCTTTCTTT,CASSPKGVSWVNTEAFF,.,TRBJ1-1,TRBV7-3,.
TGCGCCAGCAGCTCGTACCTCGAGGACGAGCGGGGGGCCCGACTCTCTGGGGCCAACGTCCTGACTTTC,CASSSYLEDERGARLSGANVLTF,TRBD2,TRBJ2-6,TRBV5-1,.
TGCAGCGCCCATCGGACAGGGGTCGGCTATGGCTACACCTTC,CSAHRTGVGYGYTF,TRBD1,TRBJ1-2,TRBV29-1,.
TGTGCCAGCAGTTCTAGGGGTTTCGATCAGCCCCAGCATTTT,CASSSRGFDQPQHF,.,TRBJ1-5,TRBV28,once
TGTGCCAGCAGATGCGAGGAGGGGGCCGCTGGCTACACCTTC,CASRCEEGAAGYTF,TRBD1,TRBJ1-2,TRBV6-5,once
TGTGCCAGCAGCTTAACGGTGGCGTCCCGGGGGGACACCGGGGAGCTGTTTTTT,CASSLTVASRGDTGELFF,TRBD2,TRBJ2-2,TRBV7-3,.
TGTGCCAGCAGACCCCTTATTGGCAGGGAGAACACTGAAGCTTTCTTT,CASRPLIGRENTEAFF,.,TRBJ1-1,TRBV5-6,.
TGTGCCAGCAGACCGGATCAGGGTAGCTTCAACACCGGGGAGCTGTTTTTT,CASRPDQGSFNTGELFF,.,TRBJ2-2,TRBV27,.
TGTGCCAGCAGTTTATTTTATGGGACAGGGCCGTATGGCTACACCTTC,CASSLFYGTGPYGYTF,TRBD1,TRBJ1-2,TRBV28,.